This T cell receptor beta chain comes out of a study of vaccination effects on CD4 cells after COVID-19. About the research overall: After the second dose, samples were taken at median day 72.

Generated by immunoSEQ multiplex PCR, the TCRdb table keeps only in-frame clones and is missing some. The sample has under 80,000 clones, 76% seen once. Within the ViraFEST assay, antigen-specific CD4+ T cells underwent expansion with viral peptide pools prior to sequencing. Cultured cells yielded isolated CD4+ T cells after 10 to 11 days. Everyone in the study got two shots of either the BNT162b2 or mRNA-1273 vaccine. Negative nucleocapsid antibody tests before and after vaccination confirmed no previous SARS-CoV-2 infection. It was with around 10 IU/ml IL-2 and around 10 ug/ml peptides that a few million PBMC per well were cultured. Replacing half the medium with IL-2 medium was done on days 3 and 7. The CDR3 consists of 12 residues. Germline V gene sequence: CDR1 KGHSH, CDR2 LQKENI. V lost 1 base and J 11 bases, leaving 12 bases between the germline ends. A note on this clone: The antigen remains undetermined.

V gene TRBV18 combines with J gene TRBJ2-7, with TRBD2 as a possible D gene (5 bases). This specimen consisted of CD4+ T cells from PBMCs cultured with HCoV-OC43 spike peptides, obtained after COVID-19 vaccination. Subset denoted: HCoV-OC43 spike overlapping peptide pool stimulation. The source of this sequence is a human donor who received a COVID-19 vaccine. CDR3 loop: CASSPQDGIKYV. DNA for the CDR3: TGTGCCAGCTCACCACAGGACGGGATCAAGTACGTC.